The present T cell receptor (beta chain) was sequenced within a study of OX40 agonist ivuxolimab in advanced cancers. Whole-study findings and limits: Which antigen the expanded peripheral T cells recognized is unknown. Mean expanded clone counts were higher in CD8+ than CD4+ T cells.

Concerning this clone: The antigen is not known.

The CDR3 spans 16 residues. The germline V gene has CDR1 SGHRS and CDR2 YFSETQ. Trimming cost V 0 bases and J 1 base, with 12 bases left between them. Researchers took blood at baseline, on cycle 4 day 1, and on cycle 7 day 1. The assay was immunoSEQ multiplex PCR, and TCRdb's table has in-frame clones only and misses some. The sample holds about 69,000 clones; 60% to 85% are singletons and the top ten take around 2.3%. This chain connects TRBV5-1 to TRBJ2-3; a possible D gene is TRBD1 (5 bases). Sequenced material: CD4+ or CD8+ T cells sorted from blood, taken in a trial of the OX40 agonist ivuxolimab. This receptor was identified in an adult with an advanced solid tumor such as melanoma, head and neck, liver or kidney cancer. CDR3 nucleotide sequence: TGCGCCAGCAGCTTGGGGACACTTGCGGGCACAGATACGCAGTATTTT. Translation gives CASSLGTLAGTDTQYF.